This T cell receptor beta chain stems from a study of OX40 agonist ivuxolimab in advanced cancers. CDR3 length: 13 residues. V was trimmed by 0 bases and J by 4 bases, leaving 10 bases between them. The germline V gene has CDR1 GTSNPN and CDR2 SVGIG (reference sequence). Sequencing used immunoSEQ multiplex PCR; TCRdb keeps in-frame clones, though not all of them. The sample consists of around 21,000 clones, more than 75% of them appearing once. The sample here was CD4+ or CD8+ T cells sorted from blood, taken in a trial of the OX40 agonist ivuxolimab. The chain recombines TRBV30 with TRBJ2-7; D is perhaps TRBD1 (6 bases). This receptor was obtained from an adult with an advanced solid tumor such as melanoma, head and neck, liver or kidney cancer. DNA for the CDR3: TGTGCCTGGAGTGTGGGGGACACTTACGAGCAGTACTTC. Protein: CAWSVGDTYEQYF. Using reference TRBV30 and TRBJ2-7 for the parts outside the CDR3, the full variable domain is SQTIHQWPATLVQPVGSPLSLECTVEGTSNPNLYWYRQAAGRGLQLLFYSVGIGQISSEVPQNLSASRPQDRQFILSSKKLLLSDSGFYLCAWSVGDTYEQYFGPGTRLTVT.